This T cell receptor (beta chain) came from a study of cytomegalovirus exposure and HLA in healthy donors. Turning to the study itself: As released early, the data held roughly 85 million unique TCRs from HLA-typed donors.

V was pared by 4 bases and J by 0 bases, with 12 bases between. The germline V gene has CDR1 SGHDN and CDR2 FVKESK. The CDR3 runs to 15 residues. The study ran its PCR with 60 Vbeta and 13 Jbeta primers. Method: immunoSEQ multiplex PCR; TCRdb's copy keeps in-frame clones and lacks some. There are approximately 150,000 clones in the sample; around 84% occur only once, and roughly 2.5% lies in the top ten. The sequenced material came from PBMCs. The sequence derives from a boy aged 2-15 years in good health and CMV-seronegative. The J gene is TRBJ1-2, the V gene TRBV14, with D unclear. CDR3 region: CASSRLGWANYGYTF. CDR3 coding DNA: TGTGCCAGCAGCCGACTCGGATGGGCTAACTATGGCTACACCTTC.